The 30 T cell receptor beta chains given below trace back to one sample, sequenced in a study of OX40 agonist ivuxolimab in advanced cancers. The assay was immunoSEQ multiplex PCR, and TCRdb's table has in-frame clones only and misses some. This sample yields about 28,000 clones, of which approximately 84% are seen a single time; 28% belongs to the top ten. Sample: CD4+ or CD8+ T cells sorted from blood, taken in a trial of the OX40 agonist ivuxolimab. All receptors come from an adult with an advanced solid tumor such as melanoma, head and neck, liver or kidney cancer.

The V call is TRBV10-3, the J call TRBJ2-7; D might be TRBD1 (5 bases). V lost 2 bases to trimming and J lost 3 bases, with 17 bases between them. CDR3 length: 16 residues. Germline CDR1 and CDR2: ENHRY and SYGVKD. The CDR3 protein is CAISESPGILSYEQYF. CDR3 in DNA: TGTGCCATCAGTGAGAGTCCAGGGATTTTAAGCTACGAGCAGTACTTC.

The rearrangement links TRBV19 to TRBJ1-1; D might be TRBD1 (6 bases). The CDR3 is made up of 15 amino acids. The germline V gene has CDR1 LNHDA and CDR2 SQIVND (reference sequence). Trimming took 5 bases from V and 3 from J, leaving 16 bases between them. The CDR3 DNA reads TGTGCCAGTAGTCCCCGACAGGCGCTATACACTGAAGCTTTCTTT. This translates into CASSPRQALYTEAFF.

In nucleotides, the CDR3 is TGTGCCAGCAGCCCGGGGGGGCACGAGCAGTACTTC. Translation: CASSPGGHEQYF. The rearrangement joins TRBV6-1 to TRBJ2-7; 8 nucleotides agree with TRBD2. Germline assignment: CDR1 MNHNS and CDR2 SASEGT. CDR3 length: 12 amino acids. Trimming removed 6 bases from V and 5 bases from J; junction bases left unmatched: 3.

This rearrangement joins TRBV5-1 to TRBJ2-2; 11 bases are shared with TRBD1. The CDR3 is 17 amino acids. Unmatched junction bases numbered 8, after V lost 0 bases and J lost 7 bases. The V gene's germline CDR1 is SGHRS and CDR2 YFSETQ. CDR3 region: CASSLAGQGARYGELFF. The CDR3 DNA reads TGCGCCAGCAGCTTGGCCGGACAGGGGGCGCGGTACGGGGAGCTGTTTTTT.

The chain links TRBV21-1 to TRBJ2-7. TRBV21-1 is labeled a pseudogene. CDR3 length equals 10 residues. CDR3 in amino acids: CASSNRCTYF. The CDR3 DNA is TGTGCCAGCAGCAACCGTTGTACGTACTTC.

The chain joins TRBV19 to TRBJ1-2, with D unclear. Germline lookup yields CDR1 LNHDA and CDR2 SQIVND (reference sequence). V lost 3 bases and J lost 3, with 17 bases in between. The CDR3 length is 16 residues. CDR3 sequence reads: CASSIPAGSLDYGYTF. In DNA form, the CDR3 reads TGTGCCAGTAGTATTCCCGCCGGTTCCCTTGACTATGGCTACACCTTC.

The chain combines TRBV7-9 with TRBJ1-2; 12 bases match TRBD1. This CDR3 contains 17 residues. V lost 5 bases and J lost 8; bases outside the gene matches: 15. The germline V gene has CDR1 SEHNR and CDR2 FQNEAQ (reference sequence). CDR3 DNA sequence: TGTGCCAGCAGCCGTCCGGGACAGGGGGCCATACTTGAGGGCTACACCTTC. This gives the protein CASSRPGQGAILEGYTF.

V gene TRBV19 combines with J gene TRBJ2-1; 7 bases agree with TRBD2. The length of the CDR3 is 15 residues. CDR1 and CDR2 (germline): LNHDA, SQIVND (reference sequence). J was trimmed by 7 bases and V by 3 bases; bases with no gene match: 9. DNA of the CDR3: TGTGCCAGTAGTATGGCCTCGACTAGCTATAATGAGCAGTTCTTC. The encoded protein is CASSMASTSYNEQFF.

The rearrangement links TRBV6-6 to TRBJ2-1, with 8 bases matching TRBD1. Germline CDR1 and CDR2: MNHNY and SVGAGI (reference sequence). The CDR3 sequence is 13 residues long. The junction had 4 bases not matched to a gene; V was cut back by 3 bases and J by 9 bases. This chain's CDR3 is CASSYTGGTEQFF. CDR3 bases: TGTGCCAGCAGTTATACAGGGGGGACTGAGCAGTTCTTC.

This rearrangement joins TRBV10-2 to TRBJ2-7; TRBD1 aligns across 8 bases. Germline assignment: CDR1 WSHSY and CDR2 SAAADI. The CDR3 is 15 residues long. J was trimmed by 3 bases and V by 2 bases; bases with no gene match: 6. The CDR3, as DNA: TGCGCCAGCAGTGAGCCGCGGGACAGGAACTACGAGCAGTACTTC. This translates into CASSEPRDRNYEQYF.

The chain joins TRBV6-5 to TRBJ2-7; D is perhaps TRBD1 or TRBD2 (5 bases each). CDR1 MNHEY and CDR2 SVGAGI come from the germline V gene. V lost 7 bases and J 7 bases, leaving 11 bases between the germline ends. The CDR3 covers 11 residues. The CDR3 DNA follows: TGTGCCAGCAAGGGACCGTTAGAGCAGTACTTC. Protein: CASKGPLEQYF.

This sequence joins TRBV7-2 and TRBJ1-3; 7 positions agree with TRBD1. CDR3 length equals 14 residues. The ends lost 1 base at V and 3 bases at J; junction bases unmatched: 0. Germline V gene lookup returns CDR1 SGHTA and CDR2 FQGNSA. CDR3: CASSLGTGGNTIYF. The CDR3, as DNA: TGTGCCAGCAGCTTAGGGACAGGTGGAAACACCATATATTTT.

The V call is TRBV2, the J call TRBJ2-3; TRBD2 matches 9 bases. Trimming at V came to 3 bases and at J to 3 bases, leaving 7 bases not matched to a gene. Germline V gene lookup returns CDR1 SNHLY and CDR2 FYNNEI. The CDR3 covers 16 residues. In nucleotides, the CDR3 is TGTGCCAGCAGTGATGCGGGGGGGCTATTAACAGATACGCAGTATTTT. As protein: CASSDAGGLLTDTQYF. Supplemented by reference TRBV2 and TRBJ2-3, the full variable domain reads EPEVTQTPSHQVTQMGQEVILRCVPISNHLYFYWYRQILGQKVEFLVSFYNNEISEKSEIFDDQFSVERPDGSNFTLKIRSTKLEDSAMYFCASSDAGGLLTDTQYFGPGTRLTVL.

In DNA, the CDR3 is TGTGCCAGCAGTTTAAAGGGGGGGGCCCTTGGAGTCACTGAAGCTTTCTTT. This sequence encodes CASSLKGGALGVTEAFF. The V call is TRBV28, the J call TRBJ1-1, with a possible D match to TRBD1 (6 bases). Germline-derived CDR1 and CDR2 are MDHEN and SYDVKM. With 2 bases removed from V and 4 bases from J, the gap between germline ends came to 20 bases. CDR3 length equals 17 residues. The full variable domain, its missing parts supplied by reference TRBV28 and TRBJ1-1, is DVKVTQSSRYLVKRTGEKVFLECVQDMDHENMFWYRQDPGLGLRLIYFSYDVKMKEKGDIPEGYSVSREKKERFSLILESASTNQTSMYLCASSLKGGALGVTEAFFGQGTRLTVV.

V is TRBV5-6 and J is TRBJ2-2, with 7 bases matching TRBD1. Germline V lookup: CDR1 SGHDT, CDR2 YYEEEE. The trim removed 4 bases at V and 2 bases at J, leaving 2 bases unmatched. This CDR3 contains 14 residues. The CDR3 DNA reads as TGTGCCAGCAGCCCAGGGGGAAACACCGGGGAGCTGTTTTTT. Amino acids: CASSPGGNTGELFF.

J is TRBJ1-2 and V is TRBV19, with 7 bases matching TRBD1. Germline V lookup: CDR1 LNHDA, CDR2 SQIVND (reference sequence). The CDR3 runs 14 residues. The J segment lost 0 bases and the V segment lost 6 bases, leaving 4 bases of the junction unmatched. The CDR3 loop is CASRGDSANYGYTF. The CDR3 bases are TGTGCCAGTAGGGGGGACAGTGCTAACTATGGCTACACCTTC.

This chain uses TRBV28 with TRBJ1-2, with D tentatively TRBD1 (5 bases). V dropped 1 base and J dropped 6 bases, with 9 bases sitting between them. Germline-derived CDR1 and CDR2 are MDHEN and SYDVKM. The CDR3 sequence is 13 residues long. As DNA, the CDR3 is TGTGCCAGCAGTTTATACCAGGGAGATGGCTACACCTTC. Translating gives CASSLYQGDGYTF.

This rearrangement joins TRBV5-6 to TRBJ1-5, with a weak D call TRBD1 (6 bases). Per germline, CDR1 SGHDT and CDR2 YYEEEE. The V end lost 2 bases, the J end lost 2 bases, and 17 bases lay between the germline ends. The CDR3 consists of 17 residues. The CDR3 nucleotides read TGTGCCAGCAGCTTATCGAGGGGGGCGGCCGGCAATCAGCCCCAGCATTTT. It codes for CASSLSRGAAGNQPQHF. The entire variable domain, with the rest obtained from reference TRBV5-6 and TRBJ1-5, is as follows: DAGVTQSPTHLIKTRGQQVTLRCSPKSGHDTVSWYQQALGQGPQFIFQYYEEEERQRGNFPDRFSGHQFPNYSSELNVNALLLGDSALYLCASSLSRGAAGNQPQHFGDGTRLSIL.

V and J are TRBV2 and TRBJ2-7; TRBD2 is a possible D gene (5 bases). Trimming pared 8 bases from V and 3 bases from J, leaving 17 bases between. There are 14 residues in the CDR3. Germline V gene sequence: CDR1 SNHLY, CDR2 FYNNEI. CDR3 sequence: CASLEGSNNYEQYF. The CDR3 DNA reads TGTGCCAGCCTCGAAGGGAGTAATAACTACGAGCAGTACTTC.

This clone was counted only a few times. A much larger clonotype is one base distant, so this may be a read error. Other DNA sequences within the sample encode an identical CDR3. V usage is TRBV19 and J usage is TRBJ2-6; 9 nucleotides agree with TRBD1. The length of the CDR3 is 17 residues. The V and J ends lost 8 bases and 2 bases, in that order; junction bases with no gene match: 10. Germline values: CDR1 LNHDA, CDR2 SQIVND (reference sequence). The CDR3 DNA sequence: TGTGCCAGTCGGGGGCATACAGGGGGCGCTGGGGCCAACGTCCTGACTTTC. This translates into CASRGHTGGAGANVLTF.

This clone was seen a single time. V gene TRBV11-2 combines with J gene TRBJ2-6; possible D gene TRBD2, 5 bases. The germline gives CDR1 SGHAT, CDR2 FQNNGV. V dropped 5 bases and J dropped 0 bases, with 14 bases sitting between them. The CDR3 length is 17 residues. The CDR3 DNA is TGTGCCAGCAGCCTCTCCCCGAGGGCCTCTGGGGCCAACGTCCTGACTTTC. It encodes CASSLSPRASGANVLTF.

The chain links TRBV11-2 to TRBJ2-7, with D possibly matching TRBD1 (5 bases). The CDR3 is 15 amino acids. Per germline, CDR1 SGHAT and CDR2 FQNNGV. V lost 4 bases to trimming and J lost 0 bases, with 13 bases between them. The CDR3 DNA is TGTGCCAGCAGCTCTAGGGGTGAGAACTCCTACGAGCAGTACTTC. This sequence encodes CASSSRGENSYEQYF.

This clone was detected only a few times. This sequence joins TRBV27 and TRBJ2-7; D might be TRBD2 (5 bases). Germline V gene sequence: CDR1 MNHEY, CDR2 SMNVEV (reference sequence). This CDR3 region has 11 residues. V lost 10 bases, J lost 1 base, and 8 bases lay in between. The DNA for the CDR3 is TGTGCCACAGGACTTTCCTACGAGCAGTACTTC. It translates to CATGLSYEQYF.

This clone was detected a few times. The genes are TRBV21-1 and TRBJ1-5. TRBV21-1 is classified as a pseudogene. The CDR3 length is 16 residues. CDR3: CASSKVTGLSNQPQHF. The CDR3 region has the DNA TGTGCCAGCAGCAAAGTTACGGGGCTTAGCAATCAGCCCCAGCATTTT.

The rearrangement joins TRBV6-5 to TRBJ1-6, with D possibly TRBD1 on 6 matching bases. Germline V gene sequence: CDR1 MNHEY, CDR2 SVGAGI. CDR3 length: 15 amino acids. V was clipped by 6 bases and J by 10 bases, with 19 bases between them. The CDR3 bases are TGTGCCAGCAGGGAGCCTGGGGGGGCGCAATCACCCCTCCACTTT. Residues: CASREPGGAQSPLHF.

This clone was seen only a few times. The chain joins TRBV27 to TRBJ1-1; 9 nucleotides line up with TRBD1. This CDR3 has 14 amino acids. V shed 4 bases and J 4 bases; nucleotides not matched to a gene: 4. From germline, CDR1 is MNHEY and CDR2 SMNVEV (reference sequence). The CDR3 region is CASSWGTGITEAFF. CDR3 sequence (DNA): TGTGCCAGCAGTTGGGGGACAGGGATCACTGAAGCTTTCTTT.

V usage is TRBV2 and J usage is TRBJ1-5; D may be TRBD1 (5 bases). CDR1 and CDR2 (germline): SNHLY, FYNNEI. The CDR3 extends over 14 amino acids. Deletions cut 4 bases from V and 1 base from J, with 8 bases between. CDR3 sequence reads: CASSVTESNQPQHF. The CDR3 DNA reads as TGTGCCAGCAGTGTGACAGAGAGCAATCAGCCCCAGCATTTT. Using reference TRBV2 and TRBJ1-5 for the parts outside the CDR3, the full variable domain is EPEVTQTPSHQVTQMGQEVILRCVPISNHLYFYWYRQILGQKVEFLVSFYNNEISEKSEIFDDQFSVERPDGSNFTLKIRSTKLEDSAMYFCASSVTESNQPQHFGDGTRLSIL.

The V call is TRBV19, the J call TRBJ2-3, with D tentatively TRBD1 (6 bases). Germline values: CDR1 LNHDA, CDR2 SQIVND (reference sequence). CDR3 length: 11 residues. V was cut by 10 bases and J by 6 bases, with 11 bases left in between. CDR3 sequence reads: CATLRGDTQYF. The DNA of the CDR3 is TGTGCCACACTAAGGGGGGATACGCAGTATTTT.

J is TRBJ1-6 and V is TRBV27; D remains unclear. The V gene lost 0 bases and the J gene lost 9 bases, with 6 bases spanning the gap. Germline lookup yields CDR1 MNHEY and CDR2 SMNVEV (reference sequence). This CDR3 spans 13 amino acids. The DNA of the CDR3 is TGTGCCAGCAGTTTATCCTCAGGTTCACCCCTCCACTTT. Its translation is CASSLSSGSPLHF.

CDR3 nucleotides: TGTGCCAGCAGCTTATTGGGGCCGGGCAATGAGCAGTTCTTC. As protein: CASSLLGPGNEQFF. This rearrangement joins TRBV7-2 to TRBJ2-1, with D maybe TRBD1 (5 bases). Germline CDR1 reads SGHTA; CDR2 reads FQGNSA. Trimming pared 2 bases from V and 6 bases from J, leaving 11 bases between. CDR3 length: 14 residues.